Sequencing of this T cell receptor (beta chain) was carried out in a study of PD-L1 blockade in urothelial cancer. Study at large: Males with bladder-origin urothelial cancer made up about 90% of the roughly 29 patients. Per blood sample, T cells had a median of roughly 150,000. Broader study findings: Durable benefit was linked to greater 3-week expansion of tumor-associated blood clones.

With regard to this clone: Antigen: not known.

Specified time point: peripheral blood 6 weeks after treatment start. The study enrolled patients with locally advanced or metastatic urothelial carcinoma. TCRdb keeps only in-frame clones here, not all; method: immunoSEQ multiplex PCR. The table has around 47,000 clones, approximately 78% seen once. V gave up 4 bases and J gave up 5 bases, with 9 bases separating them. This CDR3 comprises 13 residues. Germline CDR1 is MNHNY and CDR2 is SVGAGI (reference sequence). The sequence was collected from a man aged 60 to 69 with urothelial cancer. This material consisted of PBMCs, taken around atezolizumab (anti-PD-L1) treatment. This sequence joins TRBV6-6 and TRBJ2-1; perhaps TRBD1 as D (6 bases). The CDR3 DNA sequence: TGTGCCAGCAGTTCGTACAGGGACAATGAGCAGTTCTTC. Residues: CASSSYRDNEQFF.